The sequence of this TCR beta chain was determined in a study of neurological immune-mediated disorders. This clonotype was counted ten times or more. As for the cDNA, it was generated by 5'RACE with 10-nucleotide random UMIs. TCRdb independently ran MiXCR on the 5' RACE reads; one entry per CDR3 protein. The sample comprises about 59,000 distinct CDR3 sequences, 24% of which are singletons, and 4.6% rests with the top ten. Documented time point: technical triplicate 2. Unsorted libraries were prepared from 2 million PBMCs held at -80 C. The CDR3 covers 14 residues. CDR1 and CDR2 (germline): KGHSH, LQKENI. J gave up 1 base and V 5 bases, and 4 bases lay outside the gene matches.

The TCR was taken from a man in his fifties or sixties with HTLV-1-associated myelopathy (HAM/TSP). What was sequenced was PBMCs. The chain employs TRBV18 and TRBJ1-1; TRBD1 matches 7 bases. The CDR3 DNA sequence: TGTGCCAGCTCAGCACAGGGGAGGAACACTGAAGCTTTCTTT. It is translated as CASSAQGRNTEAFF.